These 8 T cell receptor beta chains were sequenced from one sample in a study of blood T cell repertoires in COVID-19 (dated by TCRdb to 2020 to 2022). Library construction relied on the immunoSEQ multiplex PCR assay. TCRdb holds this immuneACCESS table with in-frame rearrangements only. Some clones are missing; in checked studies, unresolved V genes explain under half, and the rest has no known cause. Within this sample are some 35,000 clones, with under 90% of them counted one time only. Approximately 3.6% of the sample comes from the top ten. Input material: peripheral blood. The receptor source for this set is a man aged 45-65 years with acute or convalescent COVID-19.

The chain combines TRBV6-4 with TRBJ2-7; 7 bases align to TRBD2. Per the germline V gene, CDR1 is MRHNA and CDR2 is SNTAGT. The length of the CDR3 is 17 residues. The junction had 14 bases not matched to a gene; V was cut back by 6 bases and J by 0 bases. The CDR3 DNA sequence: TGTGCCAGCAGGTGTTTCCCGGGAGGATTCGACTCCTACGAGCAGTACTTC. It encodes CASRCFPGGFDSYEQYF.

The CDR3 region has the DNA TGTGCCAGCAGCCAGCGACAGGGCCCCACAGATACGCAGTATTTT. Its translation: CASSQRQGPTDTQYF. The V gene is TRBV9, the J gene TRBJ2-3, with TRBD1 identical over 7 bases. Germline trimming cut 4 bases from V and 2 bases from J; bases unmatched to any gene: 7. The CDR3 is made up of 15 amino acids. Germline assignment: CDR1 SGDLS and CDR2 YYNGEE.

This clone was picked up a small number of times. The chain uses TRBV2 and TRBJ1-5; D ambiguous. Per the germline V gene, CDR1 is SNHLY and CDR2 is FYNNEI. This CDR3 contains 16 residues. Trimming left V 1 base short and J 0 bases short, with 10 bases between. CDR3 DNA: TGTGCCAGCAGTGAAGGGCAGTCCTTTAGCAATCAGCCCCAGCATTTT. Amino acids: CASSEGQSFSNQPQHF.

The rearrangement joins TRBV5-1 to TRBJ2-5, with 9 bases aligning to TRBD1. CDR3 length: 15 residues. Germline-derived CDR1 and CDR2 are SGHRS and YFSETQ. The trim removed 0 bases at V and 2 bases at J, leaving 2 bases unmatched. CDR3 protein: CASSLEGQGQETQYF. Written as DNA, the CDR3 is TGCGCCAGCAGCTTGGAAGGACAGGGGCAAGAGACCCAGTACTTC.

Here the CDR3 DNA reads TGCAGCGTTGAAGGACAGGGGGTGGATAACTATGGCTACACCTTC. Its translation: CSVEGQGVDNYGYTF. The V and J genes are TRBV29-1 and TRBJ1-2; 9 bases are shared with TRBD1. The CDR3 runs to 15 residues. The germline gives CDR1 SQVTM, CDR2 ANQGSEA. The V segment lost 1 base and the J segment 1 base; nucleotides outside the gene matches: 4.

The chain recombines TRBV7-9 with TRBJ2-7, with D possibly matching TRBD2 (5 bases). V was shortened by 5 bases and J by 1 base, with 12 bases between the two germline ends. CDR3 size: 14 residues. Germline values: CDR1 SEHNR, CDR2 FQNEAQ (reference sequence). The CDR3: CASSNEGSSYEQYF. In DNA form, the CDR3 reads TGTGCCAGCAGCAACGAGGGTAGTTCCTACGAGCAGTACTTC. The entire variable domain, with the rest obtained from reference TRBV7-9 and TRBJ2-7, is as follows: DTGVSQNPRHKITKRGQNVTFRCDPISEHNRLYWYRQTLGQGPEFLTYFQNEAQLEKSRLLSDRFSAERPKGSFSTLEIQRTEQGDSAMYLCASSNEGSSYEQYFGPGTRLTVT.

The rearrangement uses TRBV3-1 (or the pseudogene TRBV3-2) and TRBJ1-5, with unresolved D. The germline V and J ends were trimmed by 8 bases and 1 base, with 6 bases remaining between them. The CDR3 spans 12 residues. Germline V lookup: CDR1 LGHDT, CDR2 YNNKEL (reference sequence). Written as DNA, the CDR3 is TGTGCCAGCCAACAGAGCAATCAGCCCCAGCATTTT. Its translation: CASQQSNQPQHF.

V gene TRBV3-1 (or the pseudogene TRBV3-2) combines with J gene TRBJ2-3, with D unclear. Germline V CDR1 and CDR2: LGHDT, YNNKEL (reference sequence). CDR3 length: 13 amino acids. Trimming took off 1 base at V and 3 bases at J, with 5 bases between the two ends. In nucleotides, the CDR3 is TGTGCCAGCAGCCAAGGCGGAACAGATACGCAGTATTTT. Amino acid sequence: CASSQGGTDTQYF.